These T cell receptor beta chains were read from a single sample in a study of blood T cell repertoires in COVID-19. Here immunoSEQ multiplex PCR was the method, and the copy in TCRdb shows in-frame clones only, minus some. This table holds hundreds of thousands of clones, around four fifths found once. The sequenced sample consisted of peripheral blood. The receptors derive from a woman between 35 and 50 years old with active or convalescent COVID-19. The CDR3 runs from the conserved cysteine through the conserved F or W. Fields, in order: clone size, J gene, D gene, V gene, CDR3 protein, CDR3 DNA. D genes are given only for firm matches. Where a row states a size, it is once, few, many or the class of an expanded clone; other rows omit it.

-	TRBJ2-1	TRBD1	TRBV7-9	CASRPAGGSYEQFF	TGTGCCAGCAGGCCGGCAGGGGGCAGCTATGAGCAGTTCTTC
-	TRBJ2-7	TRBD2	TRBV5-8	CASSFSGRASKEQYF	TGTGCCAGCAGCTTTAGCGGGAGGGCGTCGAAAGAGCAGTACTTC
-	TRBJ2-1	TRBD2	TRBV6-2/TRBV6-3	CASSYGLAGDNEQFF	TGTGCCAGCAGTTACGGACTAGCGGGGGACAATGAGCAGTTCTTC
-	TRBJ1-1	-	TRBV27	CARGVNTEAFF	TGTGCCAGAGGGGTGAACACTGAAGCTTTCTTT
-	TRBJ2-1	TRBD2	TRBV24-1	CATSDPRPGLADYNEQFF	TGTGCCACCAGTGACCCAAGGCCGGGACTAGCGGATTACAATGAGCAGTTCTTC
-	TRBJ1-1	TRBD1	TRBV10-3	CAITTGGVTEAFF	TGTGCCATCACCACAGGGGGCGTCACTGAAGCTTTCTTT
once	TRBJ2-3	-	TRBV19	CASSKRRNGNTDTQYF	TGTGCCAGTAGTAAGCGTCGGAATGGCAACACAGATACGCAGTATTTT
-	TRBJ1-1	-	TRBV7-9	CASSFRSMDTEAFF	TGTGCCAGCAGCTTTCGGTCGATGGACACTGAAGCTTTCTTT
-	TRBJ1-1	TRBD1	TRBV7-8	CASSPLTGVNTEAFF	TGTGCCAGCAGCCCATTAACAGGGGTGAACACTGAAGCTTTCTTT
-	TRBJ2-7	TRBD2	TRBV3-1/TRBV3-2	CASSRGGVTYEQYF	TGTGCCAGCAGCCGCGGGGGAGTCACCTACGAGCAGTACTTC
-	TRBJ2-2	TRBD1	TRBV2	CASSGTGENTGELFF	TGTGCCAGCAGTGGGACAGGTGAAAACACCGGGGAGCTGTTTTTT
-	TRBJ1-5	TRBD1	TRBV10-3	CAISRGGGLGQPQHF	TGTGCCATCAGCAGAGGAGGGGGCCTGGGTCAGCCCCAGCATTTT
-	TRBJ2-5	TRBD2	TRBV29-1	CSVRLAGETQYF	TGCAGCGTTCGGCTAGCGGGAGAGACCCAGTACTTC
-	TRBJ2-3	TRBD2	TRBV6-5	CASRRTSVGTDTQYF	TGTGCCAGCAGGCGGACTAGCGTGGGTACAGATACGCAGTATTTT
-	TRBJ2-7	-	TRBV4-1	CASSQVGLKKNSYEQYF	TGCGCCAGCAGCCAAGTTGGACTAAAAAAAAACTCCTACGAGCAGTACTTC
-	TRBJ2-7	TRBD2	TRBV27	CASSLASGSHYEQYF	TGTGCCAGCAGTTTGGCTAGCGGGTCCCACTACGAGCAGTACTTC
-	TRBJ1-4	TRBD1	TRBV3-1/TRBV3-2	CASSLGQENEKLFF	TGTGCCAGCAGCCTGGGACAGGAGAATGAAAAACTGTTTTTT
-	TRBJ2-5	-	TRBV5-1	CASSLGLGPQETQYF	TGCGCCAGCAGCTTGGGATTGGGGCCCCAAGAGACCCAGTACTTC
few	TRBJ1-5	TRBD1	TRBV6-5	CASGQGGQPQHF	TGTGCCAGTGGACAGGGAGGGCAGCCCCAGCATTTT
-	TRBJ2-6	-	TRBV2	CASGLSHTGANVLTF	TGTGCCAGTGGACTTTCCCATACTGGGGCCAACGTCCTGACTTTC
-	TRBJ2-2	TRBD1	TRBV7-2	CASSTTGTGGTGELFF	TGTGCCAGCAGTACAACCGGGACAGGGGGGACCGGGGAGCTGTTTTTT
-	TRBJ1-3	TRBD1	TRBV7-9	CASSLGDRGPGNTIYF	TGTGCCAGCAGCTTAGGGGACAGGGGGCCTGGAAACACCATATATTTT
-	TRBJ2-1	-	TRBV10-3	CAIRGLESYNEQFF	TGTGCCATCAGGGGACTCGAGTCCTACAATGAGCAGTTCTTC
-	TRBJ1-5	-	TRBV28	CASTSGSNQPQHF	TGTGCCAGCACTTCAGGGTCTAATCAGCCCCAGCATTTT
few	TRBJ1-6	-	TRBV2	CASSGRVTVYNSPLHF	TGTGCCAGCAGTGGGAGGGTTACAGTCTATAATTCACCCCTCCACTTT
-	TRBJ1-5	-	TRBV24-1	CATSDPGAGQPQHF	TGTGCCACCAGTGATCCGGGAGCTGGCCAGCCCCAGCATTTT
-	TRBJ1-1	TRBD1	TRBV5-4	CASSIPTGRVAEAFF	TGTGCCAGCAGCATACCGACAGGGCGGGTGGCTGAAGCTTTCTTT
-	TRBJ2-7	-	TRBV12-3/TRBV12-4	CASSQGPYEQYF	TGTGCCAGCAGTCAGGGTCCCTACGAGCAGTACTTC